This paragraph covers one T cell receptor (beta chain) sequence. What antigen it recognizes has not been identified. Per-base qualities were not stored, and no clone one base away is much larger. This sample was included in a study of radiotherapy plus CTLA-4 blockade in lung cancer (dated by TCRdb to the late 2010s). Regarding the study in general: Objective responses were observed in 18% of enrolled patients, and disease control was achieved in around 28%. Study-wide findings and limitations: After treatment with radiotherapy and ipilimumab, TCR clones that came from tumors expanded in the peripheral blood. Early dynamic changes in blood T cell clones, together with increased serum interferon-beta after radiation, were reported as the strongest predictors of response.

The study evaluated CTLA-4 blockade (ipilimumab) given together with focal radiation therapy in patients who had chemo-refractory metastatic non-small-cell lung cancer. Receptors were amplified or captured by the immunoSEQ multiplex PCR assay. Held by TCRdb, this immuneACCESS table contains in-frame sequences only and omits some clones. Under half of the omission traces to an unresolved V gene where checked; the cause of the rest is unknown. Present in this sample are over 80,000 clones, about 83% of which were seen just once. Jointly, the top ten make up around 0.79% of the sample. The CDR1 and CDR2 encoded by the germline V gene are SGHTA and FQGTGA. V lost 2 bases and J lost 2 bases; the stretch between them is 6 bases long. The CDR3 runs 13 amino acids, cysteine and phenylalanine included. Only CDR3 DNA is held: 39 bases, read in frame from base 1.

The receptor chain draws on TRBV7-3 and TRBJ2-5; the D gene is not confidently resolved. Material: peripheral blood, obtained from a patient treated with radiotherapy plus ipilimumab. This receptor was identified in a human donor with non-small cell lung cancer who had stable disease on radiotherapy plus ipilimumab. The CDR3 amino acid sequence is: CASSLYPQETQYF. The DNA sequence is TGTGCCAGCAGCTTATATCCGCAAGAGACCCAGTACTTC.